This T cell receptor beta chain was profiled in a study of T-cell memory formation after mild COVID-19. After 5'RACE with constant-segment primers, TCR alpha and TCR beta cDNA libraries carrying sample barcodes and UMIs were obtained. TCRdb re-called the 5' RACE reads through MiXCR, storing one row per CDR3 protein. The sample holds some 450,000 distinct CDR3 sequences; around 17% are singletons and the top ten take roughly a fifth. The germline V and J ends were trimmed by 5 bases and 5 bases, with 14 bases remaining between them. Germline loops: CDR1 SGHKS, CDR2 YYEKEE (reference sequence). The CDR3 extends over 15 amino acids.

The V and J genes are TRBV5-5 and TRBJ1-6, with TRBD1 as a possible D gene (5 bases). Sequenced input: PBMCs or a T cell subset sorted from them (not recorded which). The origin of this receptor is a man in his late teens or twenties who had mild COVID-19 (a few samples of this study predate the infection). Cell type and time point are not known. The CDR3, as DNA: TGTGCCAGCAGGCCGGAGACAGCGAATAATTCACCCCTCCACTTT. Protein product: CASRPETANNSPLHF.